Listed here are 23 T cell receptor beta chains from one sample, sequenced in a study of blood T cells in healthy people across ages. Primers used in a second PCR of about 7 to 12 cycles were a sample-barcoded 5' primer and a J-beta primer mix. TCRdb re-called the 5' RACE reads through MiXCR, storing one row per CDR3 protein. The sample holds over 1.5 million distinct CDR3 sequences, roughly 50% seen once. The sample was blood. These receptors came from a woman in her thirties or forties in good health.

This clonotype was recorded a few times. This chain connects TRBV25-1 to TRBJ1-5, with TRBD1 identical over 8 bases. V lost 2 bases and J lost 5; bases outside the gene matches: 2. Germline-derived CDR1 and CDR2 are MGHDK and SYGVNS. The CDR3 spans 14 residues. The CDR3 protein is CASSEGQGDQPQHF. CDR3 coding DNA: TGTGCCAGCAGTGAAGGACAGGGAGATCAGCCCCAGCATTTT.

The chain links TRBV28 to TRBJ2-7, with D perhaps assigned TRBD1 or TRBD2 (6 bases each). CDR3 length: 15 amino acids. Between the trimmed V and J ends, which lost 5 bases and 7 bases, there was a span of 21 bases. Germline V gives CDR1 MDHEN, CDR2 SYDVKM. This chain's CDR3 is CASSPRGAGSNEQYF. The CDR3 DNA sequence: TGTGCCAGCAGTCCTAGGGGGGCCGGGAGCAATGAGCAGTACTTC.

Here the CDR3 reads CASSFSAYLNEKLFF. The CDR3 region has the DNA TGTGCCAGCAGTTTTTCGGCCTACCTTAATGAAAAACTGTTTTTT. V usage is TRBV27 and J usage is TRBJ1-4, with D hard to call. Germline CDR1 reads MNHEY; CDR2 reads SMNVEV (reference sequence). This CDR3 has 15 amino acids. Trimming cost V 3 bases and J 4 bases, with 12 bases left between them.

This clonotype was counted between two and nine times. The chain is built from TRBV9 and TRBJ2-5; no firm D call. Per the germline V gene, CDR1 is SGDLS and CDR2 is YYNGEE. The CDR3 spans 16 residues. Between the trimmed V and J ends, which lost 0 bases and 0 bases, there was a span of 12 bases. CDR3 coding DNA: TGTGCCAGCAGCGTAGAGGGCTCCTCATACCAAGAGACCCAGTACTTC. Amino acid sequence: CASSVEGSSYQETQYF.

This clonotype was seen a single time. This rearrangement joins TRBV28 to TRBJ2-1, with D possibly matching TRBD1 (5 bases). The length of the CDR3 is 12 residues. Trimming shortened V by 8 bases and J by 9 bases, and 14 bases separated the two germline ends. Germline CDR1 reads MDHEN; CDR2 reads SYDVKM. This CDR3 is CASCDRFGEQFF. The CDR3 DNA is TGTGCCAGCTGTGACAGATTTGGTGAGCAGTTCTTC.

This clonotype turned up a few times. The chain employs TRBV25-1 and TRBJ1-2; D possibly corresponds to TRBD1 (5 bases). The CDR3 covers 18 residues. The V end was cut by 4 bases, the J end by 0 bases, with 21 bases between. Per the germline V gene, CDR1 is MGHDK and CDR2 is SYGVNS. CDR3 coding DNA: TGTGCCAGCAGTGGGAGGACGGACACCCCTCCAACTAACTATGGCTACACCTTC. Encoded protein: CASSGRTDTPPTNYGYTF.

This clonotype turned up a few times. The DNA for the CDR3 is TGTGCCACCAGTGATCGGGGGAACAATGAGCAGTTCTTC. This encodes CATSDRGNNEQFF. This sequence joins TRBV24-1 and TRBJ2-1, with D maybe TRBD2 (6 bases). Germline lookup yields CDR1 KGHDR and CDR2 SFDVKD. V shed 3 bases and J shed 5 bases, with 7 bases lying between them. This CDR3 spans 13 amino acids.

This chain links TRBV7-9 with TRBJ1-2, with D perhaps matching TRBD1 (6 bases). CDR1 is SEHNR and CDR2 is FQNEAQ in the germline V gene (reference sequence). V was clipped by 5 bases and J by 6 bases, with 16 bases between them. The CDR3 runs to 14 residues. CDR3 loop: CASSHHLQGNGYTF. The CDR3 DNA follows: TGTGCCAGCAGCCATCATCTACAGGGAAATGGCTACACCTTC.

The chain joins TRBV12-3 or TRBV12-4 to TRBJ2-6; D remains unclear. This CDR3 contains 16 residues. Trimming shortened V by 3 bases and J by 0 bases, and 9 bases separated the two germline ends. The DNA of the CDR3 is TGTGCCAGCAGTTTTGCGCCGAGCTCTGGGGCCAACGTCCTGACTTTC. It encodes CASSFAPSSGANVLTF.

The chain uses TRBV20-1 and TRBJ2-3; 8 nucleotides align to TRBD2. The CDR3 sequence is 13 residues long. With 6 bases clipped from V and 4 bases from J, the junction kept 6 bases outside the gene matches. Germline lookup yields CDR1 DFQATT and CDR2 SNEGSKA (reference sequence). Here the CDR3 reads CSAQGLDADTQYF. The DNA of the CDR3 is TGCAGTGCCCAGGGACTAGATGCAGATACGCAGTATTTT.

This rearrangement joins TRBV12-3 or TRBV12-4 to TRBJ1-6, with D possibly matching TRBD1 (5 bases). Trimming stripped 6 bases from V and 10 bases from J, with 19 bases between. There are 15 residues in the CDR3. The chain's CDR3 is CASRHNRDWGSPLHF. CDR3 coding DNA: TGTGCCAGCAGACACAACCGGGATTGGGGCTCACCCCTCCACTTT.

V gene TRBV28 combines with J gene TRBJ2-1, with D possibly TRBD2 on 6 matching bases. The length of the CDR3 is 16 residues. Trimming stripped 3 bases from V and 0 bases from J, with 12 bases between. In germline, CDR1 is MDHEN, CDR2 SYDVKM. The chain's CDR3 is CASSFDGGASYNEQFF. Written as DNA, the CDR3 is TGTGCCAGCAGTTTTGATGGCGGGGCCTCCTACAATGAGCAGTTCTTC.

The chain couples TRBV19 to TRBJ1-5; no clear D. The germline V and J ends were trimmed by 0 bases and 2 bases, with 14 bases remaining between them. The V gene's germline CDR1 is LNHDA and CDR2 SQIVND (reference sequence). This CDR3 is 17 amino acids long. The CDR3 coding sequence is TGTGCCAGTAGTATAGATCGCGGGTCCCAAGGCAATCAGCCCCAGCATTTT. Amino acids: CASSIDRGSQGNQPQHF.

V and J are TRBV7-2 and TRBJ2-1; D not certain. Germline CDR1 SGHTA, CDR2 FQGNSA. V lost 1 base to trimming and J lost 5 bases, with 9 bases between them. CDR3 length: 14 residues. The CDR3 loop is CASSLVRLNNEQFF. The DNA of the CDR3 is TGTGCCAGCAGCTTAGTCCGACTGAACAATGAGCAGTTCTTC.

This clonotype has just a few counts. The chain carries TRBV20-1 and TRBJ2-5, with TRBD2 matching 13 bases. The trim removed 3 bases at V and 4 bases at J, leaving 8 bases unmatched. Per the germline V gene, CDR1 is DFQATT and CDR2 is SNEGSKA (reference sequence). The CDR3 is 16 residues long. CDR3 region: CSARAGTSGVGETQYF. DNA of the CDR3: TGCAGTGCTAGGGCGGGGACTAGCGGGGTAGGAGAGACCCAGTACTTC.

The chain employs TRBV10-3 and TRBJ1-1; TRBD1 agrees at 7 bases. The CDR3 consists of 14 residues. Germline V gene data show CDR1 as ENHRY and CDR2 as SYGVKD. J lost 4 bases, V lost 0 bases, and 2 bases had no gene match. As DNA, the CDR3 is TGTGCCATCAGTGAGTCGACAGGGCGCACTGAAGCTTTCTTT. Protein sequence: CAISESTGRTEAFF.

The table lists this clonotype with many counts. The chain combines TRBV6-5 with TRBJ2-7, with 8 bases identical to TRBD2. With V trimmed by 2 bases and J by 7 bases, 7 bases remained unmatched. The germline V gene has CDR1 MNHEY and CDR2 SVGAGI. The CDR3 is 14 residues long. CDR3 in amino acids: CASSYRGGDLEQYF. CDR3 nucleotide sequence: TGTGCCAGCAGTTACCGGGGGGGGGACTTAGAGCAGTACTTC.

This clonotype was seen many times. The chain couples TRBV29-1 to TRBJ2-3, with D possibly matching TRBD2 (5 bases). Germline loops: CDR1 SQVTM, CDR2 ANQGSEA. Trimming pared 6 bases from V and 3 bases from J, leaving 10 bases between. The CDR3 consists of 12 residues. CDR3 amino acids: CSVGLGTDTQYF. DNA for the CDR3: TGCAGCGTCGGACTGGGAACAGATACGCAGTATTTT.

There are a few counts of this clonotype. This chain connects TRBV7-2 to TRBJ2-7; 7 bases align to TRBD1. The trim removed 4 bases at V and 1 base at J, leaving 7 bases unmatched. In germline, CDR1 is SGHTA, CDR2 FQGNSA. This CDR3 is built from 15 residues. DNA of the CDR3: TGTGCCAGCAGCTCCCCGGACAGGTTATCCTACGAGCAGTACTTC. Translating gives CASSSPDRLSYEQYF.

The sample holds a few counts of this clonotype. The genes are TRBV25-1 and TRBJ1-6, with D uncertain. Germline CDR1 MGHDK, CDR2 SYGVNS. The ends were cut back, 2 bases at V and 4 bases at J, with 6 bases in the middle. The CDR3 spans 14 residues. CDR3 loop: CASSEMGYNSPLHF. CDR3 DNA sequence: TGTGCCAGCAGTGAAATGGGGTATAATTCACCCCTCCACTTT. Full variable domain (rest looked up from reference TRBV25-1 and TRBJ1-6): EADIYQTPRYLVIGTGKKITLECSQTMGHDKMYWYQQDPGMELHLIHYSYGVNSTEKGDLSSESTVSRIRTEHFPLTLESARPSHTSQYLCASSEMGYNSPLHFGNGTRLTVT.

V is TRBV27 and J is TRBJ1-1; maybe TRBD1 (6 bases). Deletions cut 10 bases from V and 3 bases from J, with 18 bases between. The germline V gene encodes CDR1 MNHEY and CDR2 SMNVEV (reference sequence). The CDR3 covers 14 residues. The CDR3 loop reads CATSRDIDDTEAFF. CDR3 DNA: TGTGCCACCTCCCGGGACATAGACGACACTGAAGCTTTCTTT.

The chain employs TRBV15 and TRBJ2-3; the match to TRBD1 covers 11 bases. Losses at the gene ends were 0 bases for V and 8 bases for J; bases not matched to a gene: 4. In germline, CDR1 is LNHNV, CDR2 YYDKDF (reference sequence). This CDR3 is built from 15 residues. CDR3 sequence: CATSREDRGPGTQYF. DNA of the CDR3: TGTGCCACCAGCAGAGAGGACAGGGGGCCGGGTACGCAGTATTTT.

This clonotype was observed a few times. For the CDR3, the DNA is TGCAGTGCTAGAGTGGGGCTGGGCACAGATACGCAGTATTTT. This codes for CSARVGLGTDTQYF. The chain couples TRBV20-1 to TRBJ2-3, with D perhaps TRBD1 (5 bases). The CDR3 consists of 14 residues. Germline V gene sequence: CDR1 DFQATT, CDR2 SNEGSKA (reference sequence). Trimming left V 1 base short and J 1 base short, with 9 bases between.